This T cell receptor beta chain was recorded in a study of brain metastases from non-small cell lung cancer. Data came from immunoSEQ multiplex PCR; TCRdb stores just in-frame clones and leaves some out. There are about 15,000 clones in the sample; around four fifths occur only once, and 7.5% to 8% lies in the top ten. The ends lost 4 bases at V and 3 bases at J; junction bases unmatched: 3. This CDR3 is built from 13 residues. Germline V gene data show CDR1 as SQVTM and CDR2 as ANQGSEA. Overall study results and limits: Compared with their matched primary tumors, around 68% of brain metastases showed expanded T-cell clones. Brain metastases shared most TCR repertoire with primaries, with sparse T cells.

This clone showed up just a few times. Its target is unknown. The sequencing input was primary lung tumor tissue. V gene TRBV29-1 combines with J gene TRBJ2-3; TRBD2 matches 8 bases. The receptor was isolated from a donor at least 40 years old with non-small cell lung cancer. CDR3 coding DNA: TGCAGCGTTGTCGGGGGGGCTACAGATACGCAGTATTTT. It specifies CSVVGGATDTQYF.